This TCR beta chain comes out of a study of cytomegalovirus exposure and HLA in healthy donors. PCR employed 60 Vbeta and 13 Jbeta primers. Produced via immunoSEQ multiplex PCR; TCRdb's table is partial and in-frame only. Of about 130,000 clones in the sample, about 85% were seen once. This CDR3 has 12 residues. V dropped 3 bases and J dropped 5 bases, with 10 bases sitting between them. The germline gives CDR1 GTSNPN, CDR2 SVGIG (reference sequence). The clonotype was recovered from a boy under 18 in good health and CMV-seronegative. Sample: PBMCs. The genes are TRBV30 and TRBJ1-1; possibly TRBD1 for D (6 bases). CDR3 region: CAWSDRQTEAFF. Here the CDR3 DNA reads TGTGCCTGGAGCGACAGGCAGACTGAAGCTTTCTTT.